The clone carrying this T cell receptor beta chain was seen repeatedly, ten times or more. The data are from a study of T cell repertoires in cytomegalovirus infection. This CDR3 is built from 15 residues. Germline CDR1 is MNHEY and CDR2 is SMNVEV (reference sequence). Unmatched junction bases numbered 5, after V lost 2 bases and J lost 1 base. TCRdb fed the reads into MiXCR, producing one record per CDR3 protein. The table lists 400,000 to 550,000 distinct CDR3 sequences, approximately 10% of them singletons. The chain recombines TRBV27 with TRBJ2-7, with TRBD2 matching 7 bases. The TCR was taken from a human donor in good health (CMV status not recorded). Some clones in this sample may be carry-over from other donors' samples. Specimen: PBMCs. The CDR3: CASSLGGGGSYEQYF. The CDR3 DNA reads TGTGCCAGCAGTTTAGGGGGGGGGGGATCCTACGAGCAGTACTTC.